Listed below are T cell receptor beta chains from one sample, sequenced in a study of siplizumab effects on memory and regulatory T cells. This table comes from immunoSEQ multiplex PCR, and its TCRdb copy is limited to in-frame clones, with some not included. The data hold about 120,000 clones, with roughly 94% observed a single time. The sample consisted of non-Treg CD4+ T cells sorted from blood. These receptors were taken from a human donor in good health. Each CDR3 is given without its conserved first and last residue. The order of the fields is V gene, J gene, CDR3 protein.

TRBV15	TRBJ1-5	ATSRDQVGNSNQPQH
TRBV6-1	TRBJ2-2	ASTVGATGELF
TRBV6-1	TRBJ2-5	ASSEAQGWKTQY
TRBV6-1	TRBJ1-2	ASSGVGRANYGYT
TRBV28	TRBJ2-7	ASSIGDRVPHEQY
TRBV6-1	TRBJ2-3	ATAGWDTQY
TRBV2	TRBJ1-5	ASSAVNSNQPQH
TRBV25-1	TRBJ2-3	ASSEYTLAGGQDTQY
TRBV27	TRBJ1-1	ASSFPGQGAATEAF
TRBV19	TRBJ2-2	ASSQNRGLTGELF
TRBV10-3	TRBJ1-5	AISGQPNQPQH
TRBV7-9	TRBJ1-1	ASSRQMNTEAF
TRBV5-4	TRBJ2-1	ASSRRQLSYNEQF